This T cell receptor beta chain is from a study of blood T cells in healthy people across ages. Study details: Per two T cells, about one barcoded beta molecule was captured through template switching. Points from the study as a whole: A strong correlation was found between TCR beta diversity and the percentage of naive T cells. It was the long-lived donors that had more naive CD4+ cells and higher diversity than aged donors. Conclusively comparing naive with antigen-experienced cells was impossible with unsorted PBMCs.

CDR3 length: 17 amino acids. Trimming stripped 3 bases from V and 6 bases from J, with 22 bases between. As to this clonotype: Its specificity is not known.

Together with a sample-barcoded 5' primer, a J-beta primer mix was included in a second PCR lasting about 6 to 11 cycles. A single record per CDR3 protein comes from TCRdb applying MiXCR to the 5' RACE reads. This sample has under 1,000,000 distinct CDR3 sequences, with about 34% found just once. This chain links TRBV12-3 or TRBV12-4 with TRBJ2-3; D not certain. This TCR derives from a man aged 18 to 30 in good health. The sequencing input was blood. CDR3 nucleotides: TGTGCCAGCAGTTTTAATAGTTATGGGCTCAAGGGTGATACGCAGTATTTT. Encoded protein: CASSFNSYGLKGDTQYF.